This section outlines one T cell receptor (beta chain) sequence together with its context. The antigen is not known. Profiling relied on immunoSEQ multiplex PCR, and the TCRdb table lists in-frame clones only, not all of them. The repertoire includes roughly 110,000 clones, approximately 93% of them detected once, and 1.2% sits in the top ten. The sample is drawn from a study of graft-versus-host responses after intestinal transplantation. The wider study: Each transplant was multivisceral, liver-intestinal, or isolated intestinal. Anti-thymocyte globulin was used for induction in all recipients, who then took tacrolimus and steroids for approximately three years. General study results and limits: An association linked early post-transplant HvG declines with peak circulating GvH clone levels. Recipient marrow showed GvH clones, some seen first in ileum or blood.

CDR3 length equals 12 residues. CDR1 SGHNT and CDR2 YYREEE come from the germline V gene (reference sequence). The ends were cut back, 0 bases at V and 6 bases at J, with 7 bases in the middle. Here the sequenced sample was unstimulated CD8+ T cells sorted from spleen or lymph node cells, taken before transplant. The V gene is TRBV5-4, the J gene TRBJ2-7; D uncertain. This TCR was sampled from a human donor who was the organ donor for an intestinal transplant. CDR3 in DNA: TGTGCCAGCAGCTTGGTTCAAGGCGAGCAGTACTTC. Its translation: CASSLVQGEQYF. Supplemented by reference TRBV5-4 and TRBJ2-7, the full variable domain reads ETGVTQSPTHLIKTRGQQVTLRCSSQSGHNTVSWYQQALGQGPQFIFQYYREEENGRGNFPPRFSGLQFPNYSSELNVNALELDDSALYLCASSLVQGEQYFGPGTRLTVT.